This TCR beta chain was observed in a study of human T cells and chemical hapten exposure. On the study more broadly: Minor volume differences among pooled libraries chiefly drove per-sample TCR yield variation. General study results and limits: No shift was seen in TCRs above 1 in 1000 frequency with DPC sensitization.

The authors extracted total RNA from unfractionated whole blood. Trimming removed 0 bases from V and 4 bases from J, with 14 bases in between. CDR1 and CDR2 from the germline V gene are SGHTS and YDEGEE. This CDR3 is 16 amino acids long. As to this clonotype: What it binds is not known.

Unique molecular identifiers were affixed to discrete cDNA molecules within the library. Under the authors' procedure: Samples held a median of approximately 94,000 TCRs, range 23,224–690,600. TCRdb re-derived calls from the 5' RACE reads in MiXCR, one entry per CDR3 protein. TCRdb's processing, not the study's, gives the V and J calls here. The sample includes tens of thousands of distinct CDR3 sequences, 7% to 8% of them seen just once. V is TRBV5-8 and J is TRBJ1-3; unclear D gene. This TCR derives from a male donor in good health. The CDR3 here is CASSLVVGRIGNTIYF. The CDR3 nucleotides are TGTGCCAGCAGCTTGGTGGTCGGGAGGATCGGAAACACCATATATTTT.